This T cell receptor beta chain was documented in a study of T-cell reconstitution after alpha-beta-depleted transplantation in children. Study-level results: Some patients' high day-60 TCRbeta diversity was attributed to recipient cells surviving conditioning. Several hundred rapidly expanded clones from non-depleted graft cells reportedly supplied alpha-beta T cells about two months post-transplant.

The sample holds a few counts of this clonotype. Its antigen remains unknown. From germline, CDR1 is KGHSH and CDR2 LQKENI. The V gene end was trimmed by 4 bases and the J gene end by 2 bases; junction bases not matched to a gene: 6. The CDR3 has 16 amino acids. Unique molecular identifiers featured in how the TCRbeta library was prepared. TCRdb analysed the PCR reads with MiXCR anew, one entry per CDR3 protein. There are about 500,000 distinct CDR3 sequences in the sample; approximately 10% occur only once, and 12% to 15% lies in the top ten. This specimen was PBMCs, mostly from graft donor cells, taken 180 days after TCRalphabeta/CD19-depleted stem cell transplant. The TCR originated in a female patient between 2 and 15 years old who had a stem cell transplant for aplastic anemia, so the T cells may come from the graft donor. The rearrangement uses TRBV18 and TRBJ2-1; 9 positions match TRBD1. The CDR3 DNA reads as TGTGCCAGCTCACAACAGGGGGCGATCGCCTACAATGAGCAGTTCTTC. Translated: CASSQQGAIAYNEQFF.